The subject of this entry is one T cell receptor (beta chain). This sample was included in a study of blood T cell repertoires in COVID-19. About the study: Collection of acute and convalescent COVID-19 samples took place in the United States, Italy and Spain. The cDNA or gDNA used as material had been derived from T cells, B-cell-depleted T cells, or PBMCs.

CDR3 length: 19 residues. Germline assignment: CDR1 LNHDA and CDR2 SQIVND (reference sequence). V was pared by 4 bases and J by 1 base, with 14 bases of the junction left unmatched. Some clones are missing from TCRdb's copy, which holds only in-frame ones; the method was immunoSEQ multiplex PCR. Seen here are 400,000 to 450,000 clones, around 87% observed once, and the top ten hold more than 0.95%. Cohort placement rested on clinical history that participants reported themselves. Two negative PCRs, clearance, or symptom resolution characterized the recovered Cohort 3 donors. The receptor was derived from a man aged 25 to 40 who had recovered from COVID-19. The chain employs TRBV19 and TRBJ1-5; TRBD1 aligns across 9 bases. The material sequenced was PBMCs or T cells enriched from blood (not recorded which). The CDR3 is CASSSPRDRDRESNQPQHF. In DNA, the CDR3 is TGTGCCAGTAGTAGTCCCCGGGACAGGGACAGGGAAAGCAATCAGCCCCAGCATTTT. Full variable domain (remainder filled in from reference TRBV19 and TRBJ1-5): DGGITQSPKYLFRKEGQNVTLSCEQNLNHDAMYWYRQDPGQGLRLIYYSQIVNDFQKGDIAEGYSVSREKKESFPLTVTSAQKNPTAFYLCASSSPRDRDRESNQPQHFGDGTRLSIL.